Below, 28 T cell receptor beta chains from the same sample are listed, as sequenced in a study of regulatory T cells. The primer mix had 52 TRBV and 13 TRBJ primers. The protocol was immunoSEQ multiplex PCR, while the TCRdb copy is restricted to in-frame clones and leaves out a portion. The table lists tens of thousands of clones, about 88% of them singletons. These TCRs are of unknown antigen specificity. Points from the study as a whole: Hydrophobic residues at CDR3 positions 6 and 7 were enriched in conventional CD4+ T cells of CD3G-deficient patients.

The source material was conventional CD4+ T cells sorted from blood. These receptors came from a person under 35 with CD3G deficiency.

Only one count was recorded for this clone. This chain connects TRBV18 to TRBJ2-2; D perhaps matches TRBD2 (5 bases). The CDR3 totals 13 residues. V was pared by 4 bases and J by 7 bases, with 10 bases between. The germline V gene encodes CDR1 KGHSH and CDR2 LQKENI. For the CDR3, the DNA is TGTGCCAGCTCACTTCAGGAGGACGGGGAGCTGTTTTTT. Translation: CASSLQEDGELFF.

This chain connects TRBV23-1 to TRBJ1-3; no clear D. TRBV23-1 is an open reading frame whose function is uncertain. V lost 2 bases and J 0 bases, leaving 11 bases between the germline ends. This CDR3 is 16 amino acids long. The CDR3 nucleotides are TGCGCCAGCAGTCAAGAACAGCGGAACTCTGGAAACACCATATATTTT. It specifies CASSQEQRNSGNTIYF.

The chain is built from TRBV20-1 and TRBJ2-3, with D possibly TRBD2 on 6 matching bases. This CDR3 is 11 amino acids long. Trimming left V 6 bases short and J 7 bases short, with 11 bases between. CDR1 and CDR2 from the germline V gene are DFQATT and SNEGSKA (reference sequence). The chain's CDR3 is CSAREFNTQYF. DNA for the CDR3: TGCAGTGCACGGGAGTTTAATACGCAGTATTTT.

The chain couples TRBV5-1 to TRBJ2-1, with TRBD2 matching over 8 bases. J was trimmed by 0 bases and V by 3 bases; bases with no gene match: 2. This CDR3 is built from 15 residues. Germline values: CDR1 SGHRS, CDR2 YFSETQ. The CDR3 nucleotides are TGCGCCAGCAGCTCCGCGGGGGGCTCCTACAATGAGCAGTTCTTC. Translated, it gives CASSSAGGSYNEQFF. The full variable domain, rest sourced from reference TRBV5-1 and TRBJ2-1, is KAGVTQTPRYLIKTRGQQVTLSCSPISGHRSVSWYQQTPGQGLQFLFEYFSETQRNKGNFPGRFSGRQFSNSRSEMNVSTLELGDSALYLCASSSAGGSYNEQFFGPGTRLTVL.

J is TRBJ1-2 and V is TRBV6-6; 8 nucleotides match TRBD1. In germline, CDR1 is MNHNY, CDR2 SVGAGI (reference sequence). Trimming at V came to 5 bases and at J to 5 bases, leaving 10 bases not matched to a gene. This CDR3 is 15 amino acids long. The CDR3 loop is CASSLWQGARYGYTF. The CDR3 nucleotides are TGTGCCAGCAGTCTCTGGCAGGGGGCGCGTTATGGCTACACCTTC.

This chain connects TRBV7-8 to TRBJ2-3; the match to TRBD2 covers 7 bases. V was clipped by 2 bases and J by 1 base; unmatched bases: 6. The CDR3 is made up of 16 amino acids. Germline CDR1 and CDR2: SGHVS and FQNEAQ. This CDR3 reads CASSLTRGYGTDTQYF. The CDR3 DNA reads TGTGCCAGCAGCTTAACGCGGGGGTACGGCACAGATACGCAGTATTTT.

The chain has TRBV11-2 and TRBJ1-1; weak D call: TRBD1 (5 bases). V was clipped by 5 bases and J by 0 bases, with 10 bases between them. The length of the CDR3 is 14 residues. Germline V lookup: CDR1 SGHAT, CDR2 FQNNGV. As DNA, the CDR3 is TGTGCCAGCAGCCCTGGGACGGTGAACACTGAAGCTTTCTTT. Translated, it gives CASSPGTVNTEAFF.

V usage is TRBV6-1 and J usage is TRBJ2-7, with D possibly TRBD1 on 6 matching bases. Trimming took 6 bases from V and 5 from J, leaving 8 bases between them. This CDR3 spans 11 amino acids. The germline V gene has CDR1 MNHNS and CDR2 SASEGT. CDR3 protein: CASSWTDEQYF. DNA of the CDR3: TGTGCCAGCAGCTGGACAGACGAGCAGTACTTC.

This chain joins TRBV6-6 and TRBJ2-7, with D uncertain. Germline V lookup: CDR1 MNHNY, CDR2 SVGAGI (reference sequence). The germline V and J ends were trimmed by 5 bases and 3 bases, with 11 bases remaining between them. This CDR3 is built from 13 residues. The DNA for the CDR3 is TGTGCCAGCAGTGGAGTTAGAGGCTACGAGCAGTACTTC. Its protein product is CASSGVRGYEQYF.

In this sample, this clone turned up once. The chain joins TRBV5-1 to TRBJ2-3; 7 bases map to TRBD1. Germline CDR1 reads SGHRS; CDR2 reads YFSETQ. The CDR3 is 15 amino acids. V shed 5 bases and J 3 bases; nucleotides not matched to a gene: 9. CDR3 sequence: CASRVGTAKTDTQYF. The CDR3 DNA sequence: TGCGCCAGCAGGGTGGGGACAGCGAAGACAGATACGCAGTATTTT. The whole variable domain, remainder taken from reference TRBV5-1 and TRBJ2-3, is KAGVTQTPRYLIKTRGQQVTLSCSPISGHRSVSWYQQTPGQGLQFLFEYFSETQRNKGNFPGRFSGRQFSNSRSEMNVSTLELGDSALYLCASRVGTAKTDTQYFGPGTRLTVL.

The CDR3 here is CASSESGPPQHF. CDR3 DNA: TGTGCCAGCAGTGAGTCCGGACCTCCCCAGCATTTT. The chain carries TRBV6-1 and TRBJ1-5; D is ambiguous. The CDR3 extends over 12 amino acids. V was cut by 3 bases and J by 10 bases, with 10 bases left in between. The germline gives CDR1 MNHNS, CDR2 SASEGT.

The chain links TRBV5-3 to TRBJ1-5, with a weak D call TRBD1 (5 bases). TRBV5-3 carries the ORF label, with uncertain function. The V and J ends lost 1 base and 0 bases respectively, with 11 bases between them. The CDR3 loop spans 16 amino acids. CDR3: CARSLPGRYSNQPQHF. Written as DNA, the CDR3 is TGTGCCAGAAGCTTGCCGGGGCGCTATAGCAATCAGCCCCAGCATTTT.

J is TRBJ1-2 and V is TRBV6-1, with 9 bases fitting TRBD1. CDR1 is MNHNS and CDR2 is SASEGT in the germline V gene. This CDR3 has 17 amino acids. V trimming: 4 bases; J trimming: 2 bases; junction bases outside the gene matches: 11. The CDR3 DNA reads as TGTGCCAGCAGTGTCCCTTTAGGACAGGGGAAAAACTATGGCTACACCTTC. Translated, it gives CASSVPLGQGKNYGYTF.

This chain links TRBV7-9 with TRBJ2-2; no clear D gene. Per germline, CDR1 SEHNR and CDR2 FQNEAQ (reference sequence). V gave up 5 bases and J gave up 7 bases, with 11 bases separating them. The CDR3 loop spans 13 amino acids. CDR3 amino acids: CASSPFSGGELFF. The DNA of the CDR3 is TGTGCCAGCAGCCCTTTCTCCGGCGGGGAGCTGTTTTTT.

This clone has just one count. CDR3 DNA: TGTGCCAGCAGCCGCCCGGGGACAGGACACTACGAGCAGTACTTC. Amino acid sequence: CASSRPGTGHYEQYF. The chain uses TRBV6-1 and TRBJ2-7; 8 nucleotides line up with TRBD1. Germline V gives CDR1 MNHNS, CDR2 SASEGT. J lost 3 bases, V lost 6 bases, and 10 bases had no gene match. The CDR3 extends over 15 amino acids.

The chain uses TRBV18 and TRBJ1-1; 9 nucleotides align to TRBD1. This CDR3 has 14 residues. V shed 4 bases, J shed 5 bases, and the junction held 5 bases outside the gene matches. Germline assignment: CDR1 KGHSH and CDR2 LQKENI. CDR3: CASSLDRGSTEAFF. Here the CDR3 DNA reads TGTGCCAGCTCACTCGACAGGGGGAGTACTGAAGCTTTCTTT. Drawing the rest from reference TRBV18 and TRBJ1-1, the complete variable domain is NAGVMQNPRHLVRRRGQEARLRCSPMKGHSHVYWYRQLPEEGLKFMVYLQKENIIDESGMPKERFSAEFPKEGPSILRIQQVVRGDSAAYFCASSLDRGSTEAFFGQGTRLTVV.

The chain links TRBV28 to TRBJ2-3; D remains ambiguous. V shed 5 bases and J shed 2 bases, with 11 bases lying between them. The CDR3 consists of 14 residues. Germline CDR1 and CDR2: MDHEN and SYDVKM. The CDR3 DNA reads as TGTGCCAGCAGTGACCCCACGGCCACAGATACGCAGTATTTT. Protein: CASSDPTATDTQYF.

The V call is TRBV18, the J call TRBJ2-2; possible D gene TRBD2, 6 bases. The V gene's germline CDR1 is KGHSH and CDR2 LQKENI. CDR3 size: 16 residues. Trimming left V 4 bases short and J 6 bases short, with 18 bases between. The CDR3 nucleotides read TGTGCCAGCTCACTTGCCGGGCCTAGCGCTTCCGGGGAGCTGTTTTTT. Translated, it gives CASSLAGPSASGELFF.

V is TRBV5-1 and J is TRBJ2-6; D gene ambiguous. CDR3 length equals 14 residues. Germline V gene data show CDR1 as SGHRS and CDR2 as YFSETQ. Trimming left V 5 bases short and J 2 bases short, with 8 bases between. The DNA of the CDR3 is TGCGCCAGCAGTTGGAGTACTGGGGCCAACGTCCTGACTTTC. Translation gives CASSWSTGANVLTF.

J is TRBJ2-7 and V is TRBV11-2; 7 bases line up with TRBD1. The CDR3 is 13 residues long. Germline assignment: CDR1 SGHAT and CDR2 FQNNGV. V gave up 1 base and J gave up 4 bases; unmatched junction bases: 1. The CDR3 DNA is TGTGCCAGCAGCTTAGGGGACAGATACGAGCAGTACTTC. It specifies CASSLGDRYEQYF.

This chain links TRBV11-2 with TRBJ2-7, with D possibly matching TRBD1 (6 bases). V was clipped by 3 bases and J by 9 bases, with 18 bases between them. The CDR3 is made up of 14 amino acids. The germline CDR1 and CDR2 sequences are SGHAT and FQNNGV. CDR3 in DNA: TGTGCCAGCAGCTTGGAGCGCGGCAAAGGGGGGCAGTACTTC. It encodes CASSLERGKGGQYF.

The chain combines TRBV6-1 with TRBJ2-1, with D possibly matching TRBD2 (6 bases). CDR3 size: 14 residues. Germline CDR1 MNHNS, CDR2 SASEGT. Deletions cut 2 bases from V and 4 bases from J, with 9 bases between. The CDR3 sequence: CASSEPGLYNEQFF. CDR3 bases: TGTGCCAGCAGTGAACCGGGACTTTACAATGAGCAGTTCTTC.

V usage is TRBV18 and J usage is TRBJ2-7; a possible D gene is TRBD1 (5 bases). V was pared by 3 bases and J by 5 bases, with 11 bases between. The CDR3 has 13 residues. Germline CDR1 KGHSH, CDR2 LQKENI. The CDR3 coding sequence is TGTGCCAGCTCACCTGGCAGGGCTGACGAGCAGTACTTC. Its translation: CASSPGRADEQYF.

With respect to this clone: Other DNA sequences from this sample encode an identical CDR3 as well. The CDR3 protein is CASSSQGTDTQYF. In DNA form, the CDR3 reads TGCGCCAGCAGCTCACAGGGGACAGATACGCAGTATTTT. The rearrangement uses TRBV5-1 and TRBJ2-3; TRBD1 aligns across 7 bases. Looked up from germline, CDR1 is SGHRS and CDR2 is YFSETQ. After removal of 3 bases from V and 3 bases from J, the junction contained 1 base not matched to a gene. The CDR3 spans 13 residues.

The rearrangement joins TRBV7-8 to TRBJ2-3; D is perhaps TRBD1 or TRBD2 (6 bases each). CDR1 and CDR2 from the germline V gene are SGHVS and FQNEAQ. The V gene lost 2 bases and the J gene lost 6 bases, with 9 bases spanning the gap. The CDR3 spans 13 residues. The CDR3 loop is CASSLIGGDTQYF. For the CDR3, the DNA is TGTGCCAGCAGCTTAATAGGGGGGGATACGCAGTATTTT.

The chain links TRBV28 to TRBJ2-5; no definite D call. The germline V gene encodes CDR1 MDHEN and CDR2 SYDVKM. V gave up 3 bases and J gave up 4 bases, with 9 bases separating them. The CDR3 has 13 amino acids. CDR3 nucleotide sequence: TGTGCCAGCAGTTTTACCCGGCCAGAGACCCAGTACTTC. Protein product: CASSFTRPETQYF.

V usage is TRBV10-2 and J usage is TRBJ1-2; D might be TRBD1 (6 bases). Germline assignment: CDR1 WSHSY and CDR2 SAAADI. This CDR3 is 12 amino acids long. Trimming left V 5 bases short and J 2 bases short, with 6 bases between. CDR3 DNA: TGCGCCAGCAGTCAGGGGAACTATGGCTACACCTTC. It codes for CASSQGNYGYTF.

V usage is TRBV5-1 and J usage is TRBJ2-2, with D perhaps assigned TRBD1 or TRBD2 (7 bases each). The V gene lost 4 bases and the J gene lost 3 bases, with 16 bases spanning the gap. The CDR3 consists of 16 residues. The germline V gene encodes CDR1 SGHRS and CDR2 YFSETQ. The CDR3 is CASSPRGDSYTGELFF. The CDR3 nucleotides read TGCGCCAGCAGCCCTCGGGGGGACAGCTACACCGGGGAGCTGTTTTTT. Based on the CDR3 plus reference TRBV5-1 and TRBJ2-2, the full variable domain is KAGVTQTPRYLIKTRGQQVTLSCSPISGHRSVSWYQQTPGQGLQFLFEYFSETQRNKGNFPGRFSGRQFSNSRSEMNVSTLELGDSALYLCASSPRGDSYTGELFFGEGSRLTVL.